The source of this TCR beta chain is a study of shared clonotypes between healthy human individuals. The V end was cut by 6 bases, the J end by 0 bases, with 11 bases between. Germline V gene data show CDR1 as MNHNY and CDR2 as SVGAGI (reference sequence). There are 15 residues in the CDR3. Profiled with immunoSEQ multiplex PCR; TCRdb holds only in-frame clones, not every one. The sample lists 2.3 million or so clones; 80% to 95% were seen once. This clonotype was sampled from a man aged 18 to 30 in good health. Some clones in this sample may be carry-over from other donors' samples. Sequencing was carried out using naive CD4+ T cells from PBMCs. The sample's subset: CD45RA+ positively selected. This chain uses TRBV6-6 with TRBJ2-2; either TRBD1 or TRBD2 may fit D (6 bases each). CDR3 coding DNA: TGTGCCAGCAGAGGGGGAGGACCGAACACCGGGGAGCTGTTTTTT. Translation gives CASRGGGPNTGELFF.